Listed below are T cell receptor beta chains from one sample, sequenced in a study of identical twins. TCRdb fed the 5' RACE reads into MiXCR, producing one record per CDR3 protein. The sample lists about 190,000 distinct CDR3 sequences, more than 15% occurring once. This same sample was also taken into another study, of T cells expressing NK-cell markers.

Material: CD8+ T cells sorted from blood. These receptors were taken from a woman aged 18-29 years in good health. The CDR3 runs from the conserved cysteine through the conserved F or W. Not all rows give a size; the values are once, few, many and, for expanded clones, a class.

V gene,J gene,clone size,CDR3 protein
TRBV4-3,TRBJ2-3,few,CASSQNLAGDTDTQYF
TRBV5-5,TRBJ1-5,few,CASSLGLSEHSNQPQHF
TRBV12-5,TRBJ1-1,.,CASGLGGRTEAFF
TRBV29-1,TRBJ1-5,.,CSVQGAGNQPQHF
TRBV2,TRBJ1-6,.,CASSEGQGPSPLHF
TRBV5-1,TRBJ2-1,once,CASSLVWTSRSNEQFF
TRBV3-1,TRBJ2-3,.,CASSLVGGGASTDTQYF
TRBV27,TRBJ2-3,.,CASSLSRTGITQYF
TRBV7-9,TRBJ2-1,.,CASDTSGNNEQFF
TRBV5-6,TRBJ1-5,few,CASSSRDPAPYQPQHF
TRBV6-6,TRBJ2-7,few,CATSDRAVDEQYF
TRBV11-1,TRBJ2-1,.,CASSPGGSGRSSYNEQFF
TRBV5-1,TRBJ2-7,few,CASAHSGSSYEQYF
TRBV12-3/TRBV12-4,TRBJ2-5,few,CASRGGEETQYF
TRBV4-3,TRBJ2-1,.,CASSHYLPGLAGGSYNEQFF
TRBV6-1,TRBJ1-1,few,CASSSNFGMNTEAFF
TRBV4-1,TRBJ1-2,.,CASSQGDQYEGYTF
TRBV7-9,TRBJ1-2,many,CASSSGQGARYGYTF
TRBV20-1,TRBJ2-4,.,CSARPDSLAKNIQYF
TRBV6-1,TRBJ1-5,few,CASGPLGGQPQHF
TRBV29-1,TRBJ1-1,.,CSAADSNTEAFF
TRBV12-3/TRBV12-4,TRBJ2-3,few,CASSLLYGDTQYF
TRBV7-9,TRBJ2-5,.,CASSSPLTAQETQYF
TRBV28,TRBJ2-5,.,CASSLRSWETQYF
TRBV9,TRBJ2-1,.,CASSVWDRGNEQFF
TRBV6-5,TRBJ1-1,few,CASSSPQGEAFF
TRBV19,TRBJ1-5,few,CASRVGNQPQHF
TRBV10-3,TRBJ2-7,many,CAISEGTIYEQYF
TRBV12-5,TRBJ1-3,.,CASGAGNTIYF
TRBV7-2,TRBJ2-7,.,CASSPVAGAGEQYF
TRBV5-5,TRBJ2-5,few,CASSFRHLGGETQYF
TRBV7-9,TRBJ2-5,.,CASSSTGGEETQYF
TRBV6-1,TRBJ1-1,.,CASREGQGTEAFF
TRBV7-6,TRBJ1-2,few,CASSLGWCRKEGYTF
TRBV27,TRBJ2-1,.,CASSLSTGRVYNEQFF
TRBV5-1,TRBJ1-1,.,CASSLASGVAEAFF
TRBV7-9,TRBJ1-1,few,CASSLSGTTEAFF
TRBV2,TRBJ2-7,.,CASSAGESYEQYF
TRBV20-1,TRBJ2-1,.,CSASDLAKIQMEQFF
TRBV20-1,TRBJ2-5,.,CSALTWETQYF
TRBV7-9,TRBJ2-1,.,CASSLGTENEQFF
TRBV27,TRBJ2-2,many,CASSEGAGELFF
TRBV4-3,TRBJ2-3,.,CASSQFLSSTDTQYF
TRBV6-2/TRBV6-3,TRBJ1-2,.,CASSDRSNYGYTF
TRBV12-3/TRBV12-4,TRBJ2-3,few,CASSLRTSARRDTQYF